Detailed here is one TCR beta chain. Its antigen is not known. Treatment described: 10-day PBMC culture with coronavirus spike peptide pools or control peptides (ViraFEST assay). This CDR3 contains 15 residues. The trim removed 4 bases at V and 5 bases at J, leaving 5 bases unmatched. Germline lookup yields CDR1 KGHDR and CDR2 SFDVKD. These data originate in a study of vaccination and CD4 T cells after COVID-19. With the Oncomine TCR Beta short-read assay, DNA from cultured CD4+ T cells was sequenced. TCRdb independently ran MiXCR on the PCR reads; one entry per CDR3 protein. The data contain tens of thousands of distinct CDR3 sequences, less than 50% of them singletons.

This TCR derives from a human donor who had recovered from COVID-19. The chain combines TRBV24-1 with TRBJ2-2, with 8 bases fitting TRBD1. Sequences were obtained from CD4+ T cells from blood, cultured in vitro. CDR3: CATSDRTGRTGELFF. For the CDR3, the DNA is TGTGCCACCAGTGACAGGACAGGGAGGACCGGGGAGCTGTTTTTT.